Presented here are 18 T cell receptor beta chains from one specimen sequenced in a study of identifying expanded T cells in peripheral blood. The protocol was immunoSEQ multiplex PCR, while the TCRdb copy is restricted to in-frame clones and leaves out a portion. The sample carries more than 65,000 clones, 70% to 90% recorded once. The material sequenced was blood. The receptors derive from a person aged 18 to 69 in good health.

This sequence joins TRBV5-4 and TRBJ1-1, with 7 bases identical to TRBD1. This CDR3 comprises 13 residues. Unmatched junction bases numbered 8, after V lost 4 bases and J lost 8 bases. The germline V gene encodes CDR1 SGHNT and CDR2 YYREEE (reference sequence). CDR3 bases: TGTGCCAGCAGCCATTGGACAGGTGCCGAAGCTTTCTTT. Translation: CASSHWTGAEAFF.

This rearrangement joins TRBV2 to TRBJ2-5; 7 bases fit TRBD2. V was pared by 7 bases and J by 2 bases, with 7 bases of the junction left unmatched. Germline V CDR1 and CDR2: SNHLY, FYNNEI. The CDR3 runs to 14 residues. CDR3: CASNGGGTQETQYF. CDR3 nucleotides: TGTGCCAGCAATGGGGGGGGTACACAAGAGACCCAGTACTTC.

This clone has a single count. This CDR3 reads CASSNPSFGIDTGELFF. In nucleotides, the CDR3 is TGTGCCAGCAGCAATCCCTCATTCGGAATTGACACCGGGGAGCTGTTTTTT. This chain connects TRBV21-1 to TRBJ2-2. TRBV21-1 is marked as a pseudogene. This CDR3 contains 17 residues.

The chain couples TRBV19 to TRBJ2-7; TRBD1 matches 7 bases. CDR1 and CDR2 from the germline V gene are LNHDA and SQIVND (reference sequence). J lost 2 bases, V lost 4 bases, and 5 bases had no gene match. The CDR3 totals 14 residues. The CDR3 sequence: CASSRQGPPYEQYF. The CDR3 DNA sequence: TGTGCCAGTAGTAGACAGGGCCCTCCCTACGAGCAGTACTTC.

For the CDR3, the DNA is TGTGCCAGCAGTAGGGGTGAAAATGAAAAACTGTTTTTT. Translation gives CASSRGENEKLFF. The gene calls are TRBV6-6 and TRBJ1-4; a weak D match, TRBD1 (5 bases). Germline-derived CDR1 and CDR2 are MNHNY and SVGAGI (reference sequence). Trimming stripped 5 bases from V and 5 bases from J, with 9 bases between. The CDR3 length is 13 residues.

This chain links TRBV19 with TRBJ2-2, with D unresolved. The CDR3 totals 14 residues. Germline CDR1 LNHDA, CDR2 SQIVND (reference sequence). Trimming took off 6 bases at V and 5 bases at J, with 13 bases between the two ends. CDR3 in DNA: TGTGCCAGTAGCCCACCGACCTGGACCGGGGAGCTGTTTTTT. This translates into CASSPPTWTGELFF.

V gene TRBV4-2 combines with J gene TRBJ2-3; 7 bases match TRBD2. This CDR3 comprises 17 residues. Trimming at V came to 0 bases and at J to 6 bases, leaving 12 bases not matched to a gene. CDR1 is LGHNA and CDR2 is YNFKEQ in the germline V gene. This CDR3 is CASSQDGGDYSSDTQYF. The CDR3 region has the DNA TGTGCCAGCAGCCAAGATGGGGGGGACTATTCATCCGATACGCAGTATTTT.

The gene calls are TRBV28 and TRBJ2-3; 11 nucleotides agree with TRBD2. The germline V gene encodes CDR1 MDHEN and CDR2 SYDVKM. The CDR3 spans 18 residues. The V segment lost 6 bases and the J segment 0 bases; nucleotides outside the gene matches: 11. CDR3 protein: CASRSGLAGLASTDTQYF. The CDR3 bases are TGTGCCAGCAGATCCGGACTAGCGGGCCTTGCTAGCACAGATACGCAGTATTTT.

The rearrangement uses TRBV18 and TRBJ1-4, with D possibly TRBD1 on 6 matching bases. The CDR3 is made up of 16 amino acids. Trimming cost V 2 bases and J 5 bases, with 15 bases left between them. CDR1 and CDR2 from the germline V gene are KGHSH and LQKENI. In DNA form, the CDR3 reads TGTGCCAGCTCACCAGGTACAACAGGGACGAATGAAAAACTGTTTTTT. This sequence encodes CASSPGTTGTNEKLFF.

The chain's CDR3 is CASSFLGRRDSGANVLTF. In DNA, the CDR3 is TGTGCCAGCAGTTTTCTCGGACGGCGGGACTCTGGGGCCAACGTCCTGACTTTC. The rearrangement uses TRBV28 and TRBJ2-6, with D possibly matching TRBD2 (6 bases). CDR1 is MDHEN, CDR2 SYDVKM, per germline. The V gene lost 3 bases and the J gene lost 0 bases, with 15 bases spanning the gap. There are 18 residues in the CDR3.

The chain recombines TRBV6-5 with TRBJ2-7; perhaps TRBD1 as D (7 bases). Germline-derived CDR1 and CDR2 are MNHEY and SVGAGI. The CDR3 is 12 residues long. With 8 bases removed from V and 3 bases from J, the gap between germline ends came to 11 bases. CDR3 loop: CASGRTGYEQYF. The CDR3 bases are TGTGCCAGCGGGAGGACAGGCTACGAGCAGTACTTC.

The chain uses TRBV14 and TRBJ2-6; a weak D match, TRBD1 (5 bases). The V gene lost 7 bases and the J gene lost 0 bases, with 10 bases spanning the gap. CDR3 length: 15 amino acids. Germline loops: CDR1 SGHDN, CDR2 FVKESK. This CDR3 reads CASTLTGSGANVLTF. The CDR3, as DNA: TGTGCCAGCACCCTTACAGGCTCTGGGGCCAACGTCCTGACTTTC.

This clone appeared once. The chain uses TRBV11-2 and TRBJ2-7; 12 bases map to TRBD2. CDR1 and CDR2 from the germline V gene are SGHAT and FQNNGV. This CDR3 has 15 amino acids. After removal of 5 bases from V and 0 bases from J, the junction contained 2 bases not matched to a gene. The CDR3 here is CASSPTSGSSYEQYF. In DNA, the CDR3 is TGTGCCAGCAGCCCGACTAGCGGGAGCTCCTACGAGCAGTACTTC.

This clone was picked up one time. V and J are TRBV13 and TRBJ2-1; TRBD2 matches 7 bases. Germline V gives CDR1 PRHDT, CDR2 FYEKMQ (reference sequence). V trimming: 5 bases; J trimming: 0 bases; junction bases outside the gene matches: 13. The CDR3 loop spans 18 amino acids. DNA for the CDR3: TGTGCCAGCAGCGCCCGAAGTTGGGGGGGAAGCTCCTACAATGAGCAGTTCTTC. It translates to CASSARSWGGSSYNEQFF.

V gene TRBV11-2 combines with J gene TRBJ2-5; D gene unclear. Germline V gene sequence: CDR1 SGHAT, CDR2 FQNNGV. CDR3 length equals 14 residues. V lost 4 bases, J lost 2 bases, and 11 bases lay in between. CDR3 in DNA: TGTGCCAGCAGCTCGCCGGGCCCTCAAGAGACCCAGTACTTC. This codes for CASSSPGPQETQYF.

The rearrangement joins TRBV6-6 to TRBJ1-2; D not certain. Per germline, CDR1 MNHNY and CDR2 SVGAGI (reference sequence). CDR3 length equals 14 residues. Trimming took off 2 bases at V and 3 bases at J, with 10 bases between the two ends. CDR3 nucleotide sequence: TGTGCCAGCAGTTACGTTGCGACGGACTATGGCTACACCTTC. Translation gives CASSYVATDYGYTF.

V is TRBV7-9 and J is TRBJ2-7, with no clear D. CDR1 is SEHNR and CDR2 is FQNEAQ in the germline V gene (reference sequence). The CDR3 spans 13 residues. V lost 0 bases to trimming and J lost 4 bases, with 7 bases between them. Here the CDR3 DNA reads TGTGCCAGCAGCTTAGCTGTCCTATACGAGCAGTACTTC. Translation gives CASSLAVLYEQYF.

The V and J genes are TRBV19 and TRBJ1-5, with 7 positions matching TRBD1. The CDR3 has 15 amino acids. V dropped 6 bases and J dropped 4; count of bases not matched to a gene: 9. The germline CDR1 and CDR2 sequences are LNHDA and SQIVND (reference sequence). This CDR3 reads CASRTMGTVNQPQHF. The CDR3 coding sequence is TGTGCCAGTAGGACCATGGGGACAGTAAATCAGCCCCAGCATTTT.